What follows is one TCR beta chain and its context. Its target is not known. The data belong to a study of blood T cells in healthy people across ages. Primed by a sample-barcoded 5' primer and a J-beta primer mix, a second PCR proceeded for about 7 to 11 cycles. MiXCR, run by TCRdb on the 5' RACE reads, gives a single entry per CDR3 protein. In the table there are roughly 720,000 distinct CDR3 sequences, 53% of which are singletons. V gave up 3 bases and J gave up 7 bases; unmatched junction bases: 7. This CDR3 has 14 amino acids. CDR1 is SEHNR and CDR2 is FQNEAQ in the germline V gene (reference sequence). Per sample, a minimum of 6 million PBMCs were isolated. The study's findings and limits: Naive T cell percentage showed a strong correlation with the diversity of TCR beta. Greater diversity and more naive CD4+ cells were seen in long-lived donors than in aged donors. The diversity estimates, figures obtained from one million T cells, were considered underestimates.

The source material was blood. The V gene is TRBV7-9, the J gene TRBJ2-7; TRBD2 matches at 9 bases. This receptor was identified in an elderly man in good health. CDR3 protein: CASSLASGIDEQYF. The CDR3 nucleotides read TGTGCCAGCAGCTTGGCTAGCGGGATCGATGAGCAGTACTTC.